A single T cell receptor (beta chain) is shown here with its context. Its specific antigen is unknown. No base qualities exist here, and no much larger clone lies one base off it. The immunoSEQ hsTCRB v3.0 assay was used at survey level resolution to sequence the TRB variable region. The target sequencing depth for TRB was about 40,000-55,000 T-cell genomes per sample. An Illumina MiSeq with a v3 150-cycle kit was used to sequence the pooled TRB libraries. In the authors' own workflow: Analysis of repertoires was carried out in R inside a reproducible Nextflow workflow spanning QC, data transformation and analysis. LymphoSeq2, an R package for exploring AIRR-Seq data, was used to implement custom analyses. A handful of samples that produced fewer than 5000 total TRB sequences were removed, so approximately 190 HIV repertoires were analyzed. Among the approximately 190 HIV repertoires that were kept, roughly 58 were collected before ART initiation and about 130 were collected after ART initiation. Repertoires were downsampled to 5000 TRB nucleotide sequences, and summary statistics were averaged over 100 downsampling iterations. TRB sequences were retained for analysis only if CDR3 regions of at least seven amino acids were present. Two measures captured diversity: a Shannon entropy-derived clonality score and the Gini coefficient. In repertoire networks, the top 5000 CDR3 amino acid sequences were linked whenever an edit distance of one separated two sequences. Antigen specificity groups and MHC restriction were predicted for TRB CDR3 amino acid sequences with GLIPH2. To flag known CMV, EBV, HIV or tissue antigen associations, CDR3 amino acid sequences were matched against VDJdb and McPAS-TCR. Pre-ART, post-ART and control groups were compared with Wilcoxon signed-rank tests and Holm-Bonferroni correction. The source is immuneACCESS, and TCRdb retained only in-frame sequences with V and J called. Part of the clones is not carried over; for the studies checked, unresolved V genes explain less than half of this, and the remainder is unexplained. Clone size and V and J calls were adopted from that table, with D and trimming inferred from the DNA. This sample gives about 20,000 clones in total; about 91% of them show up just once. Clones ranked in the top ten supply around 7% of the sample.

These data are taken from a study of long-term antiretroviral therapy in people with HIV (dated by TCRdb to between 2021 and 2024). A note on the overall study: The earliest samples were collected roughly a decade before the 2015 WHO recommendation for immediate ART, at a time when ART was usually postponed until CD4 counts fell. The cohort contributed over 150 cryopreserved PBMC samples from about 29 adults with confirmed HIV infection, collected serially over a mean of approximately six years (range 1-12). Eleven of the 30 participants with HIV were female. This retrospective serial study examined whether starting ART and sustained HIV suppression were associated with changes in the composition and diversity of the TRB repertoire in peripheral blood. Test extractions of a monoclonal T-cell line alongside 33 polyclonal samples showed no cross-contamination during QIAcube processing. Results and caveats for the whole study, not just this receptor: HIV repertoires had narrower CDR3 length ranges than controls, and the network structure suggested an antigen-experienced repertoire that shifted only slightly toward naive after ART. Because pre-ART samples had limited cell numbers, profiling was done on unsorted PBMC rather than on sorted CD4+ and CD8+ T cells. No data were available on ART adherence, viral resistance or therapy changes, limiting inferences about post-ART repertoire changes. Since PBMC availability was limited, sequencing covered only the TCR beta chain, with no alpha chain pairing. Expanded TRB clones identified before ART initiation dominated the repertoire at all time points, although this dominance fluctuated and declined in many PLHIV after ART. The samples span the years 2004 to 2017, and the ART regimens used at that time may not be as effective as current regimens. Starting ART was linked to a significant rise in TRB diversity, yet even with long-term ART the diversity remained significantly lower than in transplant donor controls.

To be included, a participant needed at least one PBMC sample from before ART initiation plus at least two post-ART samples. Treatment was received in the United States of America by all participants with HIV. Before DNA extraction, cryopreserved samples of roughly 1-11 million PBMC were thawed and then washed. At the time of the earliest PBMC sample, participants with HIV were aged between about 20 and 54 years. PBMC samples from each participant spanned 1-4 timepoints before ART initiation and 2-8 timepoints after ART initiation, with a median of 7 samples. For every participant, serial HIV viral load, CD4+ T-cell count, ART history and demographic data were obtained. Genomic DNA was extracted from unsorted PBMC with a Qiagen kit on a QIAcube, processed in batches of 12 samples. Via the germline V gene, CDR1 is MGHRA and CDR2 YSYEKL. Trimming costs V 3 bases and J 4 bases, and their ends lie 15 bases apart. Measured from the cysteine to the phenylalanine, the CDR3 is 15 residues long. CDR3 DNA only is kept here, 45 bases in frame from base 1.

Rearrangement joined TRBV4-1 to TRBJ1-2; TRBD1 is a weak D gene call, 6 bases matching. The sequence derives from a woman between 50 and 59 years old with HIV. This specimen consisted of unsorted PBMCs, obtained 4.4 years after starting antiretroviral therapy. The nucleotide sequence reads TGCGCCAGCAGCCATATCACAGGGCCCGCCTATGGCTACACCTTC. It specifies CASSHITGPAYGYTF.